The clone carrying this T cell receptor beta chain was counted between two and nine times. With 10 bases clipped from V and 4 bases from J, the junction kept 14 bases outside the gene matches. This CDR3 contains 15 residues. CDR1 and CDR2 (germline): SNHLY, FYNNEI. PCR used 60 Vbeta primers and 13 Jbeta primers. Here immunoSEQ multiplex PCR was the method, and the copy in TCRdb shows in-frame clones only, minus some. The data show some 100,000 clones, about 85% seen once. This record comes from a study of cytomegalovirus exposure and HLA in healthy donors. The TCR comes from a man aged 25 to 40 in good health and CMV-seronegative. Input material: PBMCs. The chain carries TRBV2 and TRBJ2-7; 9 positions match TRBD1. CDR3 residues: CATSGQGTSFYEQYF. In DNA, the CDR3 is TGTGCCACTTCGGGACAGGGAACATCCTTTTACGAGCAGTACTTC. Combining the CDR3 with reference TRBV2 and TRBJ2-7 gives the whole variable domain EPEVTQTPSHQVTQMGQEVILRCVPISNHLYFYWYRQILGQKVEFLVSFYNNEISEKSEIFDDQFSVERPDGSNFTLKIRSTKLEDSAMYFCATSGQGTSFYEQYFGPGTRLTVT.